What follows is one TCR beta chain and its context. Its cognate antigen has yet to be identified. The sample holds no much larger clone one base away, and base qualities are not on file. The time point label, as the study defines it: newly diagnosed GD, antithyroid drugs for less than 3 months. For both TCR sequencing and RNA sequencing, RNA was extracted from PBMCs in TRIzol. The diagnosis of Graves' disease followed American Thyroid Association guidelines. Patients for the study were recruited at an endocrinology department in Xi'an, China. Each patient gave approximately 8.8 milliliters of peripheral blood, collected in an EDTA anticoagulant tube. Ficoll Paque Plus density gradient separation was used to isolate PBMCs, and no additional T cell sorting was done. An Agilent 2100 Bioanalyzer and agarose gel were used to check RNA quality, and a NanoDrop 2000 was used to measure RNA concentration. V is cut by 4 bases and J by 7 bases, and the space between the germline ends is 13 bases. As encoded in the germline V gene, CDR1 is SGHVS while CDR2 is FQNEAQ. Measured from the cysteine to the phenylalanine, the CDR3 is 14 residues long. CDR3 DNA only is kept here, 42 bases in frame from base 1.

This entry is derived from a study of regulatory T cells in long-lasting Graves disease (TCRdb year 2021). Background for the entire study: In the newly diagnosed Graves' disease group, patients had been taking antithyroid drugs for less than 3 months. A total of roughly 33 samples were covered by TCR sequencing, comprising approximately 13 persistent and roughly 20 newly diagnosed Graves' disease patients. Peripheral blood TCR sequencing and RNA sequencing compared persistent Graves' disease patients with newly diagnosed Graves' disease patients. The study was conducted in China and was registered as a clinical trial. The research as a whole found: Lower TCR Shannon entropy and fewer highly expanded clones were observed in persistent Graves' disease patients than in newly diagnosed patients, which suggested clonal expansion. Only peripheral blood was studied, because thyroid tissue, the primary lesion, was inaccessible. TRBV28, TRBJ1-2 and TRBJ2-5 were preferentially used in persistent disease, while TRBV20-1 and TRBJ2-1 were favored in newly diagnosed disease. As a limitation, the authors acknowledged that the small sample size may reduce accuracy. Sequencing and analysis were restricted to the TCR beta chain. Patients with persistent disease shared more public clonotypes (about 2,500) than newly diagnosed patients did (around 930).

Library generation was performed with multiplex PCR. Data came from an Illumina HiSeq 4000. iRepertoire HTBI primers and Arm-PCR amplification of CDR3 regions were used to construct TCR beta libraries. Before sequencing, the PCR products went through gel purification. The authors' analysis ran thus. Gene usage analysis of CDR3 amino acid clonotypes relied on the approximately 60 TRBV and 12 to 15 TRBJ segments identified across samples. COPE and FqMerger were used to merge the filtered high-quality paired reads into contigs. BLAST was used to align contigs to IMGT TRBV, TRBD and TRBJ reference genes, and CDR3 was defined according to IMGT. Highly expanded clones were defined as clonotypes with a frequency above 0.1%. Shannon entropy served as the measure of repertoire diversity, while the Gini coefficient captured V-J evenness. Public clonotypes were defined as clonotypes shared by more than one individual. TCRdb reworked the public reads: Q25 trimming with fastp, MiXCR clone assembly, productive beta chains retained. Rows are unified per CDR3 protein, each entry keeping the most common DNA and genes. V and J calls and clone size were set by TCRdb, not the authors. The sample table records 350,000 to 500,000 distinct CDR3 sequences; approximately 16% of these occur just once. The ten largest account for 20% to 25% of the sample.

These data also featured in a second study, about T cells in Graves' hyperthyroidism and ophthalmopathy. In that second paper, the authors write: A patient counted as having stable Graves' hyperthyroidism if no progression to ophthalmopathy occurred over 18 months of follow-up. Hyperthyroidism patients were aged 18 to 65 years and newly diagnosed, with disease duration of less than 2 months. Patients with uncontrolled infections, other autoimmune diseases, pregnancy or lactation were excluded. Diagnoses relied on clinical symptoms, serum thyroxine and TRAb, thyroid ultrasound and orbital computed tomography. The TCR CDR3 was subjected to a first round of RT-PCR using the HTBI primer set and the Qiagen OneStep RT-PCR kit. Blood samples also contained most of the expanded thyroid clonotypes (frequency above 0.001), which suggests that blood repertoires may reflect thyroid immune responses. In cross-validation, a model built on a 13 V-J signature told ophthalmopathy apart from stable hyperthyroidism with under 90% sensitivity and roughly 81% specificity, and in testing the same model reached 80%/75%. In validation, progression to ophthalmopathy was predicted by the model with around 71% sensitivity and about 72% specificity, a median of about 6.4 months before onset. To identify distinguishing TCR V-J signatures, a discovery cohort of 100 or so patients was used, comprising roughly 45 with Graves' ophthalmopathy and 57 with stable Graves' hyperthyroidism. Prospective prediction of ophthalmopathy was tested in an independent validation cohort consisting of 18 to 20 hyperthyroidism patients and some 17 patients who later progressed to ophthalmopathy. The 100 discovery patients were randomly split 7:3 into training and test sets. In roughly six Graves' hyperthyroidism patients, the study also compared T-cell repertoires from thyroid tissue with T-cell repertoires from blood. After blood sampling, hyperthyroidism patients were treated with methimazole at a starting dose of 30 mg daily, and ophthalmopathy patients were treated with high-dose intravenous methylprednisolone. Libraries were constructed in a second round of multiplex PCR, after which size selection and purification were carried out. Paired-end sequencing of the libraries was performed with 100 bp reads on an Illumina HiSeq2000. SOAPnuke was used to process the raw data, throwing out any read that contained adapters or uncalled bases, had a mean Phred below 15, or lacked an exact constant-primer or identifier match. COPE v1.2.5 was used to merge the high-quality paired reads, and each unique nucleotide sequence was defined as a clonotype. Clonotypes were aligned to IMGT TRBV, TRBD and TRBJ reference segments using MiTCR v1.1. The analysis included only V-J combinations with a frequency above 0.0001, which together covered around 99% of the repertoires. The TCS score was defined as the ratio of F50 (clonal expansion) to E x V (chaos), calculated using BLOSUM62-based TCRdist between CDR3 peptides within each V-J. Welch's t-statistics and random forest reduced 500 to 550 V-J features to around 14, which were used in a naive Bayes classifier (R e1071). No statistical method was used to fix the sample size in advance, and group allocation was not hidden from the investigators. According to the paper, TCR Vbeta CDR3 sequencing was carried out on 135 peripheral blood samples, which came from around 43 ophthalmopathy, 70 to 80 hyperthyroidism and some 17 progressor patients.

This material consisted of peripheral blood mononuclear cells (PBMCs), taken at new diagnosis, from a patient treated with antithyroid drugs. This TCR derives from a woman aged 18-35 years with Graves disease. Donor details come from another sample of the same person, matched by shared clones. The rearrangement joined TRBV7-8 to TRBJ2-2; the D element could tentatively be TRBD1 or TRBD2, as 6 bases agree for each. The CDR3 is CASSSPGAFGELFF. The sequenced DNA: TGTGCCAGCAGCTCCCCGGGGGCTTTCGGGGAGCTGTTTTTT.